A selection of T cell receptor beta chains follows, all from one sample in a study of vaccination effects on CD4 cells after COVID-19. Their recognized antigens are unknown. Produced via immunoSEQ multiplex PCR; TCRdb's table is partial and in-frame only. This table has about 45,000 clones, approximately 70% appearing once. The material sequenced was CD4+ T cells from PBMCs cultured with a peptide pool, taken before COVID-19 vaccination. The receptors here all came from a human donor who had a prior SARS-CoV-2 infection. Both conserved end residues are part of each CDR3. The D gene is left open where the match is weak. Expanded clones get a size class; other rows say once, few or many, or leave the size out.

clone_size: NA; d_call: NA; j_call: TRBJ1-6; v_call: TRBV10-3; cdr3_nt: TGTGCCATCCGACCCGCGGGGGGCGGTAATTCACCCCTCCACTTT; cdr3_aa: CAIRPAGGGNSPLHF
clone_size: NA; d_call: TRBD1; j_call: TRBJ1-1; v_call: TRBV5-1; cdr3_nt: TGCGCCAGCAGGACCGGGACAGGGGGAACTGAAGCTTTCTTT; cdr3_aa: CASRTGTGGTEAFF
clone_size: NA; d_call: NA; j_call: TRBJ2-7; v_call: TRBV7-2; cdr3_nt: TGTGCCAGCAGCCCCCGCCCTAGGGAGCAGTACTTC; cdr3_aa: CASSPRPREQYF
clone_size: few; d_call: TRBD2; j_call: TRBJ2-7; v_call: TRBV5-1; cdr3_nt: TGCGCCAGCAGCTTGTCTAGCGGGAGGGCCGGGGAGCAGTACTTC; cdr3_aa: CASSLSSGRAGEQYF
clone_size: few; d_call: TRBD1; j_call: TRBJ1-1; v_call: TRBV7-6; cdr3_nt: TGTGCCAGCAGCGCGTTACAGGGGGCGTATACTGAAGCTTTCTTT; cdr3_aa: CASSALQGAYTEAFF
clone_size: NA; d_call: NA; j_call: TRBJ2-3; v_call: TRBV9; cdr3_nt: TGTGCCAGCAGCGGTCACTACACAGATACGCAGTATTTT; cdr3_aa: CASSGHYTDTQYF
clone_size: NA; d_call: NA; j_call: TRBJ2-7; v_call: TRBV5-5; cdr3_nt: TGTGCCAGCAGCTTGAGCCTCCTCTACGAGCAGTACTTC; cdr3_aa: CASSLSLLYEQYF
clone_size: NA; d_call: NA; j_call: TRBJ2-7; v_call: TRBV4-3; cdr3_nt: TGCGCCAGCAGTAACTTACGTGGATCCAGCTCCTACGAGCAGTACTTC; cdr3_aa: CASSNLRGSSSYEQYF
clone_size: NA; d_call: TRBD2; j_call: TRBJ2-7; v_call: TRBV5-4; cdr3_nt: TGTGCCAGCAGCACGCGGGGGGCCCTATACGAGCAGTACTTC; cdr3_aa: CASSTRGALYEQYF
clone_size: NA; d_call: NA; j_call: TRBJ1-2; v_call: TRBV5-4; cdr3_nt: TGTGCCAGCAGTATTACAGGGCTAAGTCAGGTCTATGGCTACACCTTC; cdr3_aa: CASSITGLSQVYGYTF
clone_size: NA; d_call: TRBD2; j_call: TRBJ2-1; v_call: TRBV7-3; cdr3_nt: TGTGCCAGCAGCTTAAGCGGGGGTAAGAATGAGCAGTTCTTC; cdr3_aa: CASSLSGGKNEQFF
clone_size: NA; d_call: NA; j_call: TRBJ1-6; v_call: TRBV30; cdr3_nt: TGTGCCTGGAGCCGGCATAATTCACCCCTCCACTTT; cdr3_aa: CAWSRHNSPLHF
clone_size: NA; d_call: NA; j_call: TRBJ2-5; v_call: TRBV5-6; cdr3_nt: TGTGCCAGCAGGAAAATCCAAGAGACCCAGTACTTC; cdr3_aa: CASRKIQETQYF
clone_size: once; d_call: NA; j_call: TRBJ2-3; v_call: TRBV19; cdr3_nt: TGTGCCAGCACCAGCTTGGGGGGGCGCGCAGATACGCAGTATTTT; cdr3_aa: CASTSLGGRADTQYF
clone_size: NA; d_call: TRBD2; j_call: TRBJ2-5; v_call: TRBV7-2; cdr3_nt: TGTGCCAGCAGCTTATCCTCGGCGGGGGGCCAAGAGACCCAGTACTTC; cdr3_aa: CASSLSSAGGQETQYF
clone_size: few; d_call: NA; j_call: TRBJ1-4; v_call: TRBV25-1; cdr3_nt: TGTGCCAGCAGTGAAGGGGGCAATGAAAAACTGTTTTTT; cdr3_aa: CASSEGGNEKLFF
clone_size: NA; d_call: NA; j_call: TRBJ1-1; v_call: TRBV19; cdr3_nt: TGTGCCAGTAGTGGCAGGGGTTTTACTGAAGCTTTCTTT; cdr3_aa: CASSGRGFTEAFF
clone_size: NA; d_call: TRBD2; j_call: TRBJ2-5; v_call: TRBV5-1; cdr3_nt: TGCGCCAGCAGCTTGTTTGGGGGAGGGGAGACCCAGTACTTC; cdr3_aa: CASSLFGGGETQYF
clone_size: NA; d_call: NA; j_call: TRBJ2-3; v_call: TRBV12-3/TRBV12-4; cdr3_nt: TGTGCCAGCAGTTTGTGGGGGGCAGATACGCAGTATTTT; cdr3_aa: CASSLWGADTQYF
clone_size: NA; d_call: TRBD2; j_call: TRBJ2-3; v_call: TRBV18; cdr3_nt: TGTGCCAGCTCGTCCCTCATACTAGCGGGAGCCCCTAGCACAGATACGCAGTATTTT; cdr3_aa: CASSSLILAGAPSTDTQYF
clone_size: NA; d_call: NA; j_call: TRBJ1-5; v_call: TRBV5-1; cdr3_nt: TGCGCCAGCAGCTTGGCCGGAGGGCAGCCCCAGCATTTT; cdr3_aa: CASSLAGGQPQHF
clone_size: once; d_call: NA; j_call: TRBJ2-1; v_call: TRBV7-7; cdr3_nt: TGTGCTAGCAGCCCCCGGGGACTTAACAATGAGCAGTTCTTC; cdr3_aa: CASSPRGLNNEQFF
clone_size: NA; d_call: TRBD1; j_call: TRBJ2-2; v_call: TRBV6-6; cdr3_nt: TGTGCCAGCAGCCGGAACACAGGGGATGGCGGGGAGCTGTTTTTT; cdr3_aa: CASSRNTGDGGELFF
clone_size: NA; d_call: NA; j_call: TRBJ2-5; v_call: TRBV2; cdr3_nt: TGTGCCAGCAGGGTCACATGGGGGCGTGAGACCCAGTACTTC; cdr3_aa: CASRVTWGRETQYF
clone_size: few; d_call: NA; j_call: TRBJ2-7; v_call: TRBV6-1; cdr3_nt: TGTGCCAGCAGTGAATGGGGCCAAGCCCCCTACGAGCAGTACTTC; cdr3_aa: CASSEWGQAPYEQYF
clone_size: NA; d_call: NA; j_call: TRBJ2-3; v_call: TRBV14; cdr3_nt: TGTGCCAGCAGCCAACAATGGGGAGATACGCAGTATTTT; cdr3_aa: CASSQQWGDTQYF
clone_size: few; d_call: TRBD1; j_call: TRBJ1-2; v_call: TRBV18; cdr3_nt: TGTGCCAGCTCACCACCTCGGGACAGCTATGGCTACACCTTC; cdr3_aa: CASSPPRDSYGYTF
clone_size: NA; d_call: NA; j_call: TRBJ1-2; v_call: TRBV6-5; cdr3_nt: TGTGCCAGCAGCATCCAGGGGCTTAACTATGGCTACACCTTC; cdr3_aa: CASSIQGLNYGYTF
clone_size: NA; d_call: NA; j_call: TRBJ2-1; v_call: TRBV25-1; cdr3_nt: TGTGCCAGCAGCCACTCAGGCCCAGGGTATGGAGAGCAGTTCTTC; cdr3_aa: CASSHSGPGYGEQFF
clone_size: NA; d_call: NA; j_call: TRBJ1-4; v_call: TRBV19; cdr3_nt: TGTGCCAGTAGTCCAGGGTCGGGGGCAACTAATGAAAAACTGTTTTTT; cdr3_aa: CASSPGSGATNEKLFF
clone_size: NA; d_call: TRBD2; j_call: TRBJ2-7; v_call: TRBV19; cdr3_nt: TGTGCCAGTAGTATTACCGCGGCGGGGGGAGCCTACGAGCAGTACTTC; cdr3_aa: CASSITAAGGAYEQYF
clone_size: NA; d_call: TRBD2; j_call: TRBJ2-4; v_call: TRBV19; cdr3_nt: TGTGCCAGTAGTATCACTCAGGGACTATTGGACATTCAGTACTTC; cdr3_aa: CASSITQGLLDIQYF
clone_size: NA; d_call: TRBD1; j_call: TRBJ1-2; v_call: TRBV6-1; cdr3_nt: TGTGCCAGCAGTGAAATGTTGACAGGGGATGGCTACACCTTC; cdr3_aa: CASSEMLTGDGYTF
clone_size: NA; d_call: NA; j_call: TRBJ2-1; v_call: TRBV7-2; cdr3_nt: TGTGCCAGCAGCTTAGACAGCGGTACCTACAATGAGCAGTTCTTC; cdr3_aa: CASSLDSGTYNEQFF
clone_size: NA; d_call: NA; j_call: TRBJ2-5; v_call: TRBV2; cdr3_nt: TGTGCCAGCAGGAAGGAAAGACAGGCCCGGGGAGAGACCCAGTACTTC; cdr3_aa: CASRKERQARGETQYF
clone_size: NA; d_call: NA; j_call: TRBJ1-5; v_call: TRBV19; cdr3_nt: TGTGCCAGTGCTCCGATTGGGGGGGGCGGACAGCCCCAGCATTTT; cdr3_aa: CASAPIGGGGQPQHF
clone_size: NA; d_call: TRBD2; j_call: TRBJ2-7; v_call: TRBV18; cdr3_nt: TGTGCCAGCTCACCAGCTACTAGCGCAAAAGCCTACGAGCAGTACTTC; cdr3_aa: CASSPATSAKAYEQYF
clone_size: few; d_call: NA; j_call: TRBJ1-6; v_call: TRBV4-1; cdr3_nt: TGCGCCAGCAGCTTGCAGGGTGGGGGGCTTTCACCCCTCCACTTT; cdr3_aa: CASSLQGGGLSPLHF
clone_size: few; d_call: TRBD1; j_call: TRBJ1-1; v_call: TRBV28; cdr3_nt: TGTGCCAGCAGTCCTTCGACAGGGAAAGCTTTCTTT; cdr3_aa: CASSPSTGKAFF
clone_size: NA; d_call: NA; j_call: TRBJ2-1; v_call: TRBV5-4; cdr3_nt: TGTGCCAGCAGCTTGCGGCTAGCTGATAATGAGCAGTTCTTC; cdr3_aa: CASSLRLADNEQFF
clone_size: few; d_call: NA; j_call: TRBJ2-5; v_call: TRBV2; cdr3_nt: TGTGCCAGCAAAGACCGAGGGGAGACCCAGTACTTC; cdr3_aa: CASKDRGETQYF
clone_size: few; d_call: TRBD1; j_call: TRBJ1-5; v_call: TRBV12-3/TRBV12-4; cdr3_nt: TGTGCCAGCAGATCGACAGGGAATCAGCCCCAGCATTTT; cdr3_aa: CASRSTGNQPQHF
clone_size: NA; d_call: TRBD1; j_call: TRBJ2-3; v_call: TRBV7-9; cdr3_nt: TGTGCCAGCAGCCCCCGATGGACAGGCTCTAGCACAGATACGCAGTATTTT; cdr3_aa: CASSPRWTGSSTDTQYF
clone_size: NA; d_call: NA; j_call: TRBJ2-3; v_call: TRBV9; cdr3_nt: TGTGCCAGCAGCGCTAGCACAGATACGCAGTATTTT; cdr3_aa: CASSASTDTQYF
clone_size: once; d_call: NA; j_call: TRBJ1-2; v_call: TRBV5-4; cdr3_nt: TGTGCCAGCAGCTTTAACTATGGCTACACCTTC; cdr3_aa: CASSFNYGYTF
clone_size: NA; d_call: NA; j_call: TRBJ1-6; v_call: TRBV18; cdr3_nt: TGTGCCAGCTCACCAAGGACGAACCGGAGATCACCCCTCCACTTT; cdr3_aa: CASSPRTNRRSPLHF
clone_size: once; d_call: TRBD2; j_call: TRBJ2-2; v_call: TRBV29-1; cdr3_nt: TGCAGCGTCGGCATCTTGGCGGGAGGGGGGACCGGGGAGCTGTTTTTT; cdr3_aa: CSVGILAGGGTGELFF
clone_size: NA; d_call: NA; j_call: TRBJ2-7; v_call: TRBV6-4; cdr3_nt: TGTGCCAGCAGCGGGGTAGTTTGCTACGAGCAGTACTTC; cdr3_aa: CASSGVVCYEQYF
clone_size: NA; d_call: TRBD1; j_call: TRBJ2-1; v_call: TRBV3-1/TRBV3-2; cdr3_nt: TGTGCCAGCAGCCAAGAGGGGACAGGGGGGCTCGCGCAGTTCTTC; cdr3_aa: CASSQEGTGGLAQFF
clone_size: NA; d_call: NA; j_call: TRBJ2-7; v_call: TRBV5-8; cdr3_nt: TGTGCCAGCAGCACCGCCTACGAGCAGTACTTC; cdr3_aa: CASSTAYEQYF
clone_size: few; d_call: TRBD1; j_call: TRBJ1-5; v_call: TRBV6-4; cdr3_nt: TGTGCCAGCAGAGAGGACAGGCTGAGATATAGCAATCAGCCCCAGCATTTT; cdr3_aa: CASREDRLRYSNQPQHF
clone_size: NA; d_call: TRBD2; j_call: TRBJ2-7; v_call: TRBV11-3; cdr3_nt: TGTGCCAGCAGCTTAGGTTGGACTAGCGGGAGAACGAGCTCCTACGAGCAGTACTTC; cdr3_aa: CASSLGWTSGRTSSYEQYF
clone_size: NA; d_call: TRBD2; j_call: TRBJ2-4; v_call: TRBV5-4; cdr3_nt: TGTGCCAGCAGCATGCGGACTAGTGAAAAAAACATTCAGTACTTC; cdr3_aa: CASSMRTSEKNIQYF
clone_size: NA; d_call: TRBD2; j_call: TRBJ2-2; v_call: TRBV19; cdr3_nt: TGTGCCAGTACCCACCGCCGGGCGGGAGGGCCCGGGGAGCTGTTTTTT; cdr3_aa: CASTHRRAGGPGELFF
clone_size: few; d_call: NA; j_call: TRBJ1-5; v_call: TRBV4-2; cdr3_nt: TGTGCCAGCAGCCAAGGCGGGCAGCCCAATCAGCCCCAGCATTTT; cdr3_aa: CASSQGGQPNQPQHF
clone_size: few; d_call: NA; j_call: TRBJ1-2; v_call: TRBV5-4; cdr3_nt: TGTGCCAGCAGCCGAAGGGGGACCTATGATGGCTACACCTTC; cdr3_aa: CASSRRGTYDGYTF
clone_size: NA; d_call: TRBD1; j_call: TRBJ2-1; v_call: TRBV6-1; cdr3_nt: TGTGCCAGCAGTGAACTGGGGACAGGGGGTATCTACAATGAGCAGTTCTTC; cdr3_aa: CASSELGTGGIYNEQFF
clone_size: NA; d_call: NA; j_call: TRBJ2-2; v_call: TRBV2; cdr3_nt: TGTGCCAGCAGTGGGGACTCGTTCACCGGGGAGCTGTTTTTT; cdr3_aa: CASSGDSFTGELFF
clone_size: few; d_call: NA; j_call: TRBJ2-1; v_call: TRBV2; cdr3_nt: TGTGCCAGCGGCCGGAACGGCGATGAGCAGTTCTTC; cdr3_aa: CASGRNGDEQFF
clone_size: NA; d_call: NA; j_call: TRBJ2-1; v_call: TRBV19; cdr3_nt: TGTGCCAGTAGTATCACCCGCTACAATGAGCAGTTCTTC; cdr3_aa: CASSITRYNEQFF